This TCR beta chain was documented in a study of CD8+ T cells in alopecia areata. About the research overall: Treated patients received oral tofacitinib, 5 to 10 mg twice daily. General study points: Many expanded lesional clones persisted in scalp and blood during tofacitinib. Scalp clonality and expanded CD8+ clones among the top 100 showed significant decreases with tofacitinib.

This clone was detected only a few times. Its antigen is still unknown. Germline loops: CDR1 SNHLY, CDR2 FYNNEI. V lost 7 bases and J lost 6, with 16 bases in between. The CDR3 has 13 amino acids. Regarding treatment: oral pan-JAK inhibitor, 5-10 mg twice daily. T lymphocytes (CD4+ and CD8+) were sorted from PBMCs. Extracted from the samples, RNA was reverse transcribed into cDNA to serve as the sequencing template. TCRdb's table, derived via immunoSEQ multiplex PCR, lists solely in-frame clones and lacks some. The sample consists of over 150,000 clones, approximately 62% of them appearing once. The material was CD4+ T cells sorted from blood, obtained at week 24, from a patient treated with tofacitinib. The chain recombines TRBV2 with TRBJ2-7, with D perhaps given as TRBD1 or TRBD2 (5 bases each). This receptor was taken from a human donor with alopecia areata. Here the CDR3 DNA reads TGTGCCAGCAAAGGAAACGGGGCTGGCGAGCAGTACTTC. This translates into CASKGNGAGEQYF.